The 17 T cell receptor beta chains listed next were all sequenced from one sample in a study of Ad26.COV2.S vaccination and SARS-CoV-2 variants. Treatment of the sample: roughly 19 received Ad26.COV2.S at low or high dose, single or two shots; roughly five received placebo; per-sample allocation not given. Sampling occurred on day 63 after the first vaccine or placebo injection. Sequenced by immunoSEQ multiplex PCR; TCRdb stores in-frame clones only, minus some. The sample carries around 250,000 clones, around 87% recorded once. The sample here was peripheral blood, taken in a trial of Ad26.COV2.S vaccine versus placebo. Source of these receptors: a person aged 18-65 years who received the Ad26.COV2.S COVID-19 vaccine or a placebo.

The genes are TRBV19 and TRBJ2-1; 10 bases are a match to TRBD1. This CDR3 contains 16 residues. Germline values: CDR1 LNHDA, CDR2 SQIVND (reference sequence). The trim removed 4 bases at V and 4 bases at J, leaving 7 bases unmatched. The CDR3 sequence is CASSTRQGAGYNEQFF. CDR3 bases: TGTGCCAGTAGTACCCGACAGGGGGCTGGGTACAATGAGCAGTTCTTC. Complete variable domain (other parts from reference TRBV19 and TRBJ2-1): DGGITQSPKYLFRKEGQNVTLSCEQNLNHDAMYWYRQDPGQGLRLIYYSQIVNDFQKGDIAEGYSVSREKKESFPLTVTSAQKNPTAFYLCASSTRQGAGYNEQFFGPGTRLTVL.

V usage is TRBV6-5 and J usage is TRBJ2-7, with TRBD1 matching over 9 bases. The CDR3 consists of 16 residues. In germline, CDR1 is MNHEY, CDR2 SVGAGI. Trimming cost V 0 bases and J 4 bases; bases outside gene matches: 7. Written as DNA, the CDR3 is TGTGCCAGCAGTTACTCGGGACAGGGAGGGGGTTACGAGCAGTACTTC. It specifies CASSYSGQGGGYEQYF.

This clone has only a few counts. The gene calls are TRBV19 and TRBJ1-2, with 7 positions matching TRBD1. V gave up 6 bases and J gave up 7 bases; unmatched junction bases: 5. Germline values: CDR1 LNHDA, CDR2 SQIVND (reference sequence). The CDR3 runs 12 residues. CDR3: CASSDREVGYTF. The CDR3 DNA follows: TGTGCCAGTAGCGACAGGGAAGTTGGCTACACCTTC. Together with reference TRBV19 and TRBJ1-2, the CDR3 gives the full variable domain: DGGITQSPKYLFRKEGQNVTLSCEQNLNHDAMYWYRQDPGQGLRLIYYSQIVNDFQKGDIAEGYSVSREKKESFPLTVTSAQKNPTAFYLCASSDREVGYTFGSGTRLTVV.

This rearrangement joins TRBV12-3 or TRBV12-4 to TRBJ2-4; D is perhaps TRBD1 (5 bases). This CDR3 spans 13 amino acids. Trimming left V 0 bases short and J 7 bases short, with 7 bases between. The CDR3 sequence: CASSLAPGNIQYF. CDR3 DNA: TGTGCCAGCAGTTTAGCGCCAGGGAACATTCAGTACTTC.

This chain uses TRBV5-1 with TRBJ1-1; no definite D call. This CDR3 has 12 residues. Trimming left V 7 bases short and J 3 bases short, with 10 bases between. CDR1 SGHRS and CDR2 YFSETQ come from the germline V gene. This CDR3 reads CASLLYDTEAFF. DNA for the CDR3: TGCGCCAGCCTGTTATACGACACTGAAGCTTTCTTT.

The V gene is TRBV10-2, the J gene TRBJ1-1; the D gene is possibly TRBD1 (6 bases). The germline V and J ends were trimmed by 5 bases and 1 base, with 17 bases remaining between them. Germline CDR1 reads WSHSY; CDR2 reads SAAADI. The CDR3 consists of 16 residues. The CDR3 loop is CASSPGQSLKNTEAFF. In DNA form, the CDR3 reads TGCGCCAGCAGTCCGGGACAAAGCCTCAAGAACACTGAAGCTTTCTTT.

This clone appeared a single time. The chain couples TRBV5-1 to TRBJ1-5, with 8 bases matching TRBD1. CDR3 length: 14 amino acids. The germline V gene encodes CDR1 SGHRS and CDR2 YFSETQ. Trimming cost V 6 bases and J 6 bases; bases outside gene matches: 8. The CDR3 DNA follows: TGCGCCAGCACCGGACAGGGAGGGGGTCAGCCCCAGCATTTT. It encodes CASTGQGGGQPQHF.

The chain carries TRBV7-9 and TRBJ2-7, with 7 bases that match TRBD2. With V trimmed by 2 bases and J by 7 bases, 8 bases remained unmatched. Germline-derived CDR1 and CDR2 are SEHNR and FQNEAQ (reference sequence). This CDR3 region has 14 residues. As DNA, the CDR3 is TGTGCCAGCAGCTTAAGCGGGGCGCCAGGGGAGCAGTACTTC. It encodes CASSLSGAPGEQYF.

This chain joins TRBV4-2 and TRBJ2-7, with TRBD2 matching over 10 bases. The CDR3 extends over 16 amino acids. Germline values: CDR1 LGHNA, CDR2 YNFKEQ. V shed 0 bases, J shed 6 bases, and the junction held 8 bases outside the gene matches. CDR3 amino acids: CASSQDGLAGAREQYF. The CDR3 DNA reads TGTGCCAGCAGCCAAGATGGGCTAGCGGGAGCGCGCGAGCAGTACTTC.

The chain uses TRBV7-3 and TRBJ2-3; D gene ambiguous. Germline loops: CDR1 SGHTA, CDR2 FQGTGA. Trimming removed 4 bases at V and 4 bases at J, with 12 bases between. The CDR3 sequence is 14 residues long. In DNA form, the CDR3 reads TGTGCCAGCAGCTCCCCCTCGACCCCAGATACGCAGTATTTT. Translated, it gives CASSSPSTPDTQYF.

This rearrangement joins TRBV19 to TRBJ2-1; 7 positions match TRBD2. The CDR3 contains 14 residues. CDR1 and CDR2 (germline): LNHDA, SQIVND (reference sequence). V gave up 5 bases and J gave up 8 bases; unmatched junction bases: 9. The CDR3 bases are TGTGCCAGTAGTTCCAGCGGGGCAATGGATGAGCAGTTCTTC. It specifies CASSSSGAMDEQFF.

In this sample, this clone turned up a few times. The V call is TRBV7-6, the J call TRBJ1-2; perhaps TRBD1 as D (6 bases). Germline V gene sequence: CDR1 SGHVS, CDR2 FNYEAQ. CDR3 length equals 16 residues. V was trimmed by 2 bases and J by 6 bases, leaving 19 bases between them. CDR3 nucleotides: TGTGCCAGCAGCTTATCTGAAGCGGGGGCGCCGGATGGCTACACCTTC. Its translation: CASSLSEAGAPDGYTF.

The V gene is TRBV5-1, the J gene TRBJ2-7; D is unclear. V was cut by 3 bases and J by 2 bases, with 15 bases left in between. The CDR3 spans 15 residues. The germline gives CDR1 SGHRS, CDR2 YFSETQ. This CDR3 is CASSSSPGSTYEQYF. DNA of the CDR3: TGCGCCAGCAGCTCCTCCCCAGGTTCGACCTACGAGCAGTACTTC.

This chain uses TRBV5-1 with TRBJ2-7; D may be TRBD2 (7 bases). V was trimmed by 5 bases and J by 7 bases, leaving 22 bases between them. The germline CDR1 and CDR2 sequences are SGHRS and YFSETQ. The CDR3 loop spans 15 amino acids. Here the CDR3 DNA reads TGCGCCAGCAGTCAAGGGGGTAGCGGGCCCCGGGAGCAGTACTTC. Translated: CASSQGGSGPREQYF. The whole variable domain, filled in from reference TRBV5-1 and TRBJ2-7, reads KAGVTQTPRYLIKTRGQQVTLSCSPISGHRSVSWYQQTPGQGLQFLFEYFSETQRNKGNFPGRFSGRQFSNSRSEMNVSTLELGDSALYLCASSQGGSGPREQYFGPGTRLTVT.

The chain carries TRBV6-5 and TRBJ1-3; D not resolved. Trimming cost V 4 bases and J 2 bases, with 12 bases left between them. The germline gives CDR1 MNHEY, CDR2 SVGAGI. The length of the CDR3 is 15 residues. CDR3 residues: CASSFGKGPGNTIYF. CDR3 nucleotide sequence: TGTGCCAGCAGTTTTGGTAAAGGTCCTGGAAACACCATATATTTT.

The chain links TRBV7-3 to TRBJ2-2; the D gene is possibly TRBD2 (5 bases). Germline V lookup: CDR1 SGHTA, CDR2 FQGTGA. Between the trimmed V and J ends, which lost 2 bases and 2 bases, there was a span of 24 bases. The CDR3 contains 20 residues. CDR3 region: CASSLSPPGYGIHNTGELFF. The CDR3 nucleotides are TGTGCCAGCAGCTTATCCCCCCCCGGCTACGGGATTCATAACACCGGGGAGCTGTTTTTT.

The chain uses TRBV30 and TRBJ1-5; no reliable D call. This CDR3 comprises 14 residues. Trimming shortened V by 0 bases and J by 2 bases, and 8 bases separated the two germline ends. Germline V gene data show CDR1 as GTSNPN and CDR2 as SVGIG (reference sequence). The CDR3 region has the DNA TGTGCCTGGAGTGTTGCGACGGGCAATCAGCCCCAGCATTTT. It is translated as CAWSVATGNQPQHF.